This entry concerns a single T cell receptor beta chain. Its antigen remains unknown. Germline V gene data show CDR1 as MNHEY and CDR2 as SVGAGI. This CDR3 region has 14 residues. V gave up 6 bases and J gave up 3 bases; unmatched junction bases: 8. Version v3.0 of the immunoSEQ assay was performed at survey level. Here immunoSEQ multiplex PCR was the method, and the copy in TCRdb shows in-frame clones only, minus some. The data show some 31,000 clones, about 94% seen once. This entry belongs to a study of long-term antiretroviral therapy in people with HIV. Study-wide results and caveats: Clonal populations expanded prior to ART predominated within the repertoire at all time points. Increased diversity was seen after ART, yet it remained lower than in transplant donor controls.

The chain joins TRBV6-5 to TRBJ2-7, with TRBD1 matching over 7 bases. The TCR sequence derives from a man in his fifties with HIV. Here the sequenced sample was unsorted PBMCs, taken approximately 7.4 years after starting antiretroviral therapy. CDR3 in DNA: TGTGCCAGCAGGGGACGGACAGGAGTCTACGAGCAGTACTTC. Protein product: CASRGRTGVYEQYF.